This TCR beta chain stems from a study of radiotherapy plus CTLA-4 blockade in lung cancer. Overall study context: Across the patients, objective responses occurred in more than 15%, and disease control in 30% to 40%.

Regarding this clone: What it recognizes is unknown.

Sequenced by immunoSEQ multiplex PCR; TCRdb stores in-frame clones only, minus some. The sample has about 85,000 clones, around 87% seen once; the top ten hold about 2%. Trimming took 2 bases from V and 1 from J, leaving 6 bases between them. CDR3 size: 14 residues. Germline V lookup: CDR1 MNHNY, CDR2 SVGAGI (reference sequence). Study results and caveats: Tumor-derived TCR clones expanded in blood after radiotherapy plus ipilimumab.

The study treated chemo-refractory metastatic non-small-cell lung cancer patients with focal radiation plus ipilimumab CTLA-4 blockade. The sequences come from peripheral blood, collected from a patient treated with radiotherapy plus ipilimumab. The receptor comes from a human donor with non-small cell lung cancer who had a partial response to radiotherapy plus ipilimumab. The chain combines TRBV6-6 with TRBJ1-3, with unresolved D. This CDR3 is CASSYGESGNTIYF. In DNA form, the CDR3 reads TGTGCCAGCAGTTACGGAGAGTCTGGAAACACCATATATTTT.